This TCR beta chain was identified in a study of T cells in Graves' hyperthyroidism and ophthalmopathy. Study as a whole: Upon initial diagnosis and before any treatment, peripheral blood was collected. Study-level results: Among thyroid clonotypes expanded above 0.001, most also appeared in blood.

The blood sample was taken at first hyperthyroidism diagnosis, before any ophthalmopathy symptoms. It was around 10 ml of fresh peripheral blood that supplied the PBMCs. RNA transcripts were the template for amplifying TCR beta CDR3 regions. The primer set for the first-round RT-PCR of the TCR CDR3 was HTBI. MiXCR was run by TCRdb on the multiplex PCR reads, yielding one entry per CDR3 protein. Of approximately 720,000 distinct CDR3 sequences in the sample, around 20% were seen once. Turning to this clonotype: Its specificity is not known.

Per germline, CDR1 MGHRA and CDR2 YSYEKL. V dropped 0 bases and J dropped 13 bases, with 9 bases sitting between them. The CDR3 sequence is 12 residues long. The specimen was blood. The TCR sequence derives from a woman aged 50 to 60 with Graves' hyperthyroidism that later progressed to Graves' ophthalmopathy. The chain carries TRBV4-1 and TRBJ2-2, with D hard to call. Here the CDR3 reads CASSQEFGLLFF. The CDR3 nucleotides read TGCGCCAGCAGCCAAGAATTCGGCTTGCTGTTTTTT.